The subject of this entry is one T cell receptor (beta chain). This beta chain is an unintended read in a library built for alpha chains; its size means little. V was pared by 4 bases and J by 3 bases, with 9 bases between. Looked up from germline, CDR1 is WNHNN and CDR2 is SYGVQD (reference sequence). This CDR3 spans 14 amino acids. TCRdb itself ran the 5' RACE reads through MiXCR, one entry per CDR3 protein. The data contain about 1,000 distinct CDR3 sequences, 70% of them singletons. The data are from a study of spatial heterogeneity in lung cancer. The time point is: sample taken at primary tumor resection. The authors sequenced whole RNA from tumor, nontumor lung or frozen PBMC without sorting.

This sequence joins TRBV10-1 and TRBJ2-2; D uncertain. This TCR was sampled from a male donor with early-stage non-small cell lung cancer. Sequences were derived from PBMCs, sampled at surgery. The CDR3 nucleotides are TGCGCCAGCAGTGTTAGAGCTCACACCGGGGAGCTGTTTTTT. It codes for CASSVRAHTGELFF.